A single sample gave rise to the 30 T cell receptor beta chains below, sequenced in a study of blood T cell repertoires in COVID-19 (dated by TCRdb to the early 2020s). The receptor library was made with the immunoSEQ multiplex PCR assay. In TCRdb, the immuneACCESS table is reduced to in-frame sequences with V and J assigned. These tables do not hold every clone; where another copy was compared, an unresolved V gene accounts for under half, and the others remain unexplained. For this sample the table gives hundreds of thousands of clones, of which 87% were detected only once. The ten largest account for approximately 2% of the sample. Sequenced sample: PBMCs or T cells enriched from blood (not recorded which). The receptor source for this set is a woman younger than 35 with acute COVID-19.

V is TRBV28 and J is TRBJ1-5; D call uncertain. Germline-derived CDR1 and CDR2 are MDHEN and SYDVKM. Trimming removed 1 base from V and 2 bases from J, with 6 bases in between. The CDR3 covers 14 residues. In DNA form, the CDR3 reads TGTGCCAGCAGTTTATCCGGGGGCAATCAGCCCCAGCATTTT. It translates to CASSLSGGNQPQHF.

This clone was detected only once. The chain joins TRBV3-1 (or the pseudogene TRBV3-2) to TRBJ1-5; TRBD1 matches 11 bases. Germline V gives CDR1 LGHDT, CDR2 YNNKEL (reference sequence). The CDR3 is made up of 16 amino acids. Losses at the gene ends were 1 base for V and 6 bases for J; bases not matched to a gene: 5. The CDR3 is CASSQGVGTGGQPQHF. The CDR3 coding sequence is TGTGCCAGCAGCCAAGGGGTCGGGACAGGGGGTCAGCCCCAGCATTTT.

The CDR3 here is CATSGRDRGLLSNQPQHF. The CDR3 DNA is TGTGCCACCAGCGGCCGGGACAGGGGATTATTAAGCAATCAGCCCCAGCATTTT. The genes are TRBV15 and TRBJ1-5; TRBD1 matches 10 bases. V shed 5 bases, J shed 1 base, and the junction held 11 bases outside the gene matches. The CDR3 runs 18 residues. Germline V lookup: CDR1 LNHNV, CDR2 YYDKDF (reference sequence). The entire variable domain, with the rest obtained from reference TRBV15 and TRBJ1-5, is as follows: DAMVIQNPRYQVTQFGKPVTLSCSQTLNHNVMYWYQQKSSQAPKLLFHYYDKDFNNEADTPDNFQSRRPNTSFCFLDIRSPGLGDTAMYLCATSGRDRGLLSNQPQHFGDGTRLSIL.

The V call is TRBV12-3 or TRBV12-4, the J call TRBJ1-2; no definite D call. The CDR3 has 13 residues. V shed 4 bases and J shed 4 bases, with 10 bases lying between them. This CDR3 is CASSSTDSYGYTF. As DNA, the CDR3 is TGTGCCAGCAGTTCAACCGATAGCTATGGCTACACCTTC.

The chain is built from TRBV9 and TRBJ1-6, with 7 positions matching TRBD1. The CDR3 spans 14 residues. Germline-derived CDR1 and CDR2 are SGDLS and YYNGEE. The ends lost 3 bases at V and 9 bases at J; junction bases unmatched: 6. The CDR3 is CASSEDRAASPLHF. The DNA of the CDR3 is TGTGCCAGCAGCGAAGACAGGGCTGCTTCACCCCTCCACTTT.

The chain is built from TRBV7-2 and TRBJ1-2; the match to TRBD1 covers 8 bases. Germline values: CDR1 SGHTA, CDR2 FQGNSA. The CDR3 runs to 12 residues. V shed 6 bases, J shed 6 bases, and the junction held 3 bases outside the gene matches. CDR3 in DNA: TGTGCCAGCAGAGACAGGGGACATGGCTACACCTTC. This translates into CASRDRGHGYTF.

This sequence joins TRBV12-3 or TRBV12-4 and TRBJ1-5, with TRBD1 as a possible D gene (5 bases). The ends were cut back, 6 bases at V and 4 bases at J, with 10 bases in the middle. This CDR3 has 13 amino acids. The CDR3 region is CASSVGGNQPQHF. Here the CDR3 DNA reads TGTGCCAGCAGCGTCGGGGGAAATCAGCCCCAGCATTTT.

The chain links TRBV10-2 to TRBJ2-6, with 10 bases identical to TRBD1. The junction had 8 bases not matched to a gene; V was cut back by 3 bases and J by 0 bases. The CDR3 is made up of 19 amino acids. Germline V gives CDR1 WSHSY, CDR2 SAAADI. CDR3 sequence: CASSDNWDRGSSGANVLTF. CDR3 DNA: TGCGCCAGCAGTGATAATTGGGACAGGGGAAGCTCTGGGGCCAACGTCCTGACTTTC.

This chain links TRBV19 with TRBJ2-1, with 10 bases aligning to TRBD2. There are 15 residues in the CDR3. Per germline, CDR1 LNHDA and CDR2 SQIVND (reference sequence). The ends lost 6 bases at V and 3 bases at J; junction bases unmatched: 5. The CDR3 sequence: CASRISGGNYNEQFF. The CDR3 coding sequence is TGTGCCAGTAGGATTAGCGGGGGGAACTACAATGAGCAGTTCTTC.

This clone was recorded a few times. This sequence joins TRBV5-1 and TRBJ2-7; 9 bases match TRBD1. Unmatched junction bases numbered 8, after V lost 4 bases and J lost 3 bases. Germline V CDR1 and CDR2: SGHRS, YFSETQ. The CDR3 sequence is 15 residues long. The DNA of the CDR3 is TGCGCCAGCAGCGCTACCGGGACAGGGTACTACGAGCAGTACTTC. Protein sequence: CASSATGTGYYEQYF.

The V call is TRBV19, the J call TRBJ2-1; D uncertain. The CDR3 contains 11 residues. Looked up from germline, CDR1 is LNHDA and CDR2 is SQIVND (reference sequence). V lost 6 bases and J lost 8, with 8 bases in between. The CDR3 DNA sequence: TGTGCCAGTAGGAGGAGTCATGAGCAGTTCTTC. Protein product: CASRRSHEQFF.

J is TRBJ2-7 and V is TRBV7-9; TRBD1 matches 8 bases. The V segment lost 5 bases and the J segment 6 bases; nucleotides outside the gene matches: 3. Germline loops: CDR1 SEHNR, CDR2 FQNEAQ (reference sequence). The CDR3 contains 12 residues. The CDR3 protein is CASSRTGLEQYF. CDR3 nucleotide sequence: TGTGCCAGCAGCCGGACAGGGCTCGAGCAGTACTTC.

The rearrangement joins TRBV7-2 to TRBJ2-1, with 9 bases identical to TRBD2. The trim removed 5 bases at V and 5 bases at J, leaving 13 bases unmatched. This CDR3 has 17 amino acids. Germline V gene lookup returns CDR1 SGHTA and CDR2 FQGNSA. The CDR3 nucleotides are TGTGCCAGCAGCCCACACCGACGAAGCGGGAGGCACAATGAGCAGTTCTTC. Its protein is CASSPHRRSGRHNEQFF.

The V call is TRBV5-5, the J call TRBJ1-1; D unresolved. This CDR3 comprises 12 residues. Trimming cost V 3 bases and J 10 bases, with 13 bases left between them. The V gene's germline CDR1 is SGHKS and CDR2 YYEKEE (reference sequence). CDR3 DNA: TGTGCCAGCAGCTACGAGGTCCGTGGAGCTTTCTTT. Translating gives CASSYEVRGAFF.

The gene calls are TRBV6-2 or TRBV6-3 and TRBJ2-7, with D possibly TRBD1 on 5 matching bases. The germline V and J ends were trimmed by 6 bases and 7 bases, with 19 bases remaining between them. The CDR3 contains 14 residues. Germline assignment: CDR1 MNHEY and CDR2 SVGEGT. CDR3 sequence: CASSSWGALREQYF. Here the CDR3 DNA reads TGTGCCAGCAGCTCTTGGGGCGCTCTGCGGGAGCAGTACTTC.

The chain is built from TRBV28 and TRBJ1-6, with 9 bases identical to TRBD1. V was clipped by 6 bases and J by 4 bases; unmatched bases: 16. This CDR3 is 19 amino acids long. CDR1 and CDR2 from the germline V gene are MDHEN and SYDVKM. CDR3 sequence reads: CASRYTWTGVPVYNSPLHF. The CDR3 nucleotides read TGTGCCAGCAGATATACTTGGACAGGGGTCCCCGTTTATAATTCACCCCTCCACTTT.

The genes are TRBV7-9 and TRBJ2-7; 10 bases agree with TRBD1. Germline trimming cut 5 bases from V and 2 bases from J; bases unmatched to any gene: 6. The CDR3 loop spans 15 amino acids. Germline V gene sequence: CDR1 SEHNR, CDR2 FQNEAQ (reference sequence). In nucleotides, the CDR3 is TGTGCCAGCAGCCCCCAGGGACAGGGGCCCTACGAGCAGTACTTC. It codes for CASSPQGQGPYEQYF. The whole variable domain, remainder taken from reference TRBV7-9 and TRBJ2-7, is DTGVSQNPRHKITKRGQNVTFRCDPISEHNRLYWYRQTLGQGPEFLTYFQNEAQLEKSRLLSDRFSAERPKGSFSTLEIQRTEQGDSAMYLCASSPQGQGPYEQYFGPGTRLTVT.

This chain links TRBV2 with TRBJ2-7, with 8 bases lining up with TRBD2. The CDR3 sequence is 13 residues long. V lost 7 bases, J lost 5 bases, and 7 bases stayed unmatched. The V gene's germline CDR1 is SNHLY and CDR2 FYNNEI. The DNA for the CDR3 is TGTGCCAGCACAATCCCGGGAGGGAACGAGCAGTACTTC. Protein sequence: CASTIPGGNEQYF.

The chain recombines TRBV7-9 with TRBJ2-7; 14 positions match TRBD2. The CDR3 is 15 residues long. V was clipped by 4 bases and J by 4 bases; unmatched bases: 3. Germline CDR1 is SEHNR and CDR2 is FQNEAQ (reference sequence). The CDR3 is CASSYGTSGSYEQYF. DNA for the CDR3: TGTGCCAGCAGCTATGGGACTAGCGGGAGTTACGAGCAGTACTTC.

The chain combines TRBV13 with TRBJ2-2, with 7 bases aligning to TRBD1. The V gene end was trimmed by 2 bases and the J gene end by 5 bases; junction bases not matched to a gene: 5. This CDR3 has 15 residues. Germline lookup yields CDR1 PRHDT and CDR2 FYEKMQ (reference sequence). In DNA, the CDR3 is TGTGCCAGCAGCTTACGGCGACAGGGAACCGGGGAGCTGTTTTTT. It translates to CASSLRRQGTGELFF.

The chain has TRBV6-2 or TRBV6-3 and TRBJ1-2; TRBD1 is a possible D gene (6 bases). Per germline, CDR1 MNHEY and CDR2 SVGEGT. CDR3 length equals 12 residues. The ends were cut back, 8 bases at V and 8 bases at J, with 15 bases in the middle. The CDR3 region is CASGSGAGGYTF. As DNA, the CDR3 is TGTGCCAGCGGTTCAGGGGCTGGAGGCTACACCTTC.

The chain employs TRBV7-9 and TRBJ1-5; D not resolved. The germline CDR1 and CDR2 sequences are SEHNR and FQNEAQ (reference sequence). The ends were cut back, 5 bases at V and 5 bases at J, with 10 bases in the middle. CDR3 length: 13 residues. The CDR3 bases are TGTGCCAGCAGCGAGCAGGCCCATCAGCCCCAGCATTTT. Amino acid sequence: CASSEQAHQPQHF.

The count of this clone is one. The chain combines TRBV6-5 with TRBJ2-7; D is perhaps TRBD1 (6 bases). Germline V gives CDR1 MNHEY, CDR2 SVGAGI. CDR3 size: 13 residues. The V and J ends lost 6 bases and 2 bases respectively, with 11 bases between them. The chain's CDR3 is CASSSGHTYEQYF. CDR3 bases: TGTGCCAGCAGCTCGGGACATACCTACGAGCAGTACTTC.

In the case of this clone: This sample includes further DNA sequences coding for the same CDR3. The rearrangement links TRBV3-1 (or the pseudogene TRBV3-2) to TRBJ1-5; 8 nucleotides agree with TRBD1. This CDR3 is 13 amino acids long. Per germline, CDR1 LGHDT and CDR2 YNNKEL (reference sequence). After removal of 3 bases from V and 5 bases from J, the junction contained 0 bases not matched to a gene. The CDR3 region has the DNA TGTGCCAGCAGCCAGGACAGGGATCAGCCCCAGCATTTT. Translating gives CASSQDRDQPQHF.

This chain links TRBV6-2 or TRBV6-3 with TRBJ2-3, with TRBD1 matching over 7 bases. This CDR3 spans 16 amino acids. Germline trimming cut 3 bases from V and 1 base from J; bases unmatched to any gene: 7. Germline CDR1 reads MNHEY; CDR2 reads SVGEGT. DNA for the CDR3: TGTGCCAGCAGTTATCGGCTCGGACAGGGCACAGATACGCAGTATTTT. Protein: CASSYRLGQGTDTQYF.

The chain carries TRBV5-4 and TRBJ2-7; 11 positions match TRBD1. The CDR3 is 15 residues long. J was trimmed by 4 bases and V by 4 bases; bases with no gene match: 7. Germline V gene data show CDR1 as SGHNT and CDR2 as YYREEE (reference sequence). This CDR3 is CASSPAGQGAYEQYF. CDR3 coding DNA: TGTGCCAGCAGCCCAGCTGGACAGGGGGCATACGAGCAGTACTTC.

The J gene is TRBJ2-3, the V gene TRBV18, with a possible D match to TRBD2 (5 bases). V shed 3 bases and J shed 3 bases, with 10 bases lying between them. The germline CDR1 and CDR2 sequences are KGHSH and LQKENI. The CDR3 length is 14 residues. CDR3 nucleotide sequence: TGTGCCAGCTCACCCGGGGAAGGAACAGATACGCAGTATTTT. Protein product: CASSPGEGTDTQYF.

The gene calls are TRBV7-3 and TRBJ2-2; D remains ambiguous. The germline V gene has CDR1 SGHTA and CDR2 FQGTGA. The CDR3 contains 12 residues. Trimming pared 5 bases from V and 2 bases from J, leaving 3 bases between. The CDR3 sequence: CASSPNTGELFF. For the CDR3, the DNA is TGTGCCAGCAGCCCAAACACCGGGGAGCTGTTTTTT.

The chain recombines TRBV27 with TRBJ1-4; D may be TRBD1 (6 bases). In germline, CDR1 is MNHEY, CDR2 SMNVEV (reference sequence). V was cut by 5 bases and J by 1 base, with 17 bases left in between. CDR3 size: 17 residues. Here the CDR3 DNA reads TGTGCCAGCAGTCCGGGGACACAGGGCAAAACTAATGAAAAACTGTTTTTT. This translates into CASSPGTQGKTNEKLFF.

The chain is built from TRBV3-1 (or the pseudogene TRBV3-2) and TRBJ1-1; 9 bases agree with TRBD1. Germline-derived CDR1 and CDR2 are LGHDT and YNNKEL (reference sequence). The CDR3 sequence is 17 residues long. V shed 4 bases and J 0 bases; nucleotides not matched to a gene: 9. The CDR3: CASSPGQGPFMNTEAFF. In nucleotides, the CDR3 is TGTGCCAGCAGCCCGGGACAGGGACCTTTTATGAACACTGAAGCTTTCTTT.